This T cell receptor beta chain was observed in a study of T cells after yellow fever vaccination. The V end was cut by 4 bases, the J end by 1 base, with 13 bases between. CDR1 SGHRS and CDR2 YFSETQ come from the germline V gene. This CDR3 region has 15 residues. Each CDR3 protein gets one entry after TCRdb re-called the 5' RACE reads with MiXCR. The profile shows some 120,000 distinct CDR3 sequences, 7.4% of them singletons. This clonotype was detected many times. Its antigen is as yet unknown. Study-level findings and limits: A minor fraction of clonotypes spanned both CD4 and CD8 compartments. Though it reached lower strength, the secondary response hit its peak faster, day 5 versus 15.

The rearrangement joins TRBV5-1 to TRBJ2-3; D unresolved. The sequenced sample was CD4+ T cells sorted from PBMCs, obtained more than 8 days after the first yellow fever vaccination. This clonotype was obtained from a man aged 18 to 30 who received the YFV17D yellow fever vaccine. The CDR3 here is CASSPTDGRTDTQYF. The CDR3 DNA is TGCGCCAGCAGCCCGACCGACGGCCGCACAGATACGCAGTATTTT. The entire variable domain, with the rest obtained from reference TRBV5-1 and TRBJ2-3, is as follows: KAGVTQTPRYLIKTRGQQVTLSCSPISGHRSVSWYQQTPGQGLQFLFEYFSETQRNKGNFPGRFSGRQFSNSRSEMNVSTLELGDSALYLCASSPTDGRTDTQYFGPGTRLTVL.